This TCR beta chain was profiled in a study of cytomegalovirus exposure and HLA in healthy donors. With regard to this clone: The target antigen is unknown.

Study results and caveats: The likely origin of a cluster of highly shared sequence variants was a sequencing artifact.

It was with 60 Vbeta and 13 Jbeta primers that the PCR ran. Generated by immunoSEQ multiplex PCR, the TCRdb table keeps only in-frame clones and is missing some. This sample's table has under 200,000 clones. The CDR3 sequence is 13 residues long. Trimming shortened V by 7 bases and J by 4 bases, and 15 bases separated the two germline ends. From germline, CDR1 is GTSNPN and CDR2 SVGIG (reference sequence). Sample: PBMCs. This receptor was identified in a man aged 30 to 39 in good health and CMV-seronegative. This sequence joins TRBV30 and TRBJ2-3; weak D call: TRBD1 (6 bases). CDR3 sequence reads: CASSGAGADTQYF. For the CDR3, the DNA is TGTGCCTCAAGTGGGGCAGGGGCAGATACGCAGTATTTT.